This T cell receptor beta chain is drawn from a study of graft-versus-host responses after intestinal transplantation. For this clone: Its antigen is as yet unknown.

Some clones are missing from TCRdb's copy, which holds only in-frame ones; the method was immunoSEQ multiplex PCR. Here the sample spans some 90,000 clones, around 84% being singletons. The origin of this receptor is a human donor who received an intestinal transplant. Specimen: unstimulated CD4+ T cells sorted from spleen or lymph node cells, collected before intestinal transplant.

Here the CDR3 DNA reads TGTGCCAGCAGTTCCCATTCCGCACAGGGGGCTTGGGAGCAGTACTTC. Translated: CASSSHSAQGAWEQYF. This rearrangement joins TRBV27 to TRBJ2-7; TRBD1 matches at 9 bases. V shed 4 bases and J 7 bases; nucleotides not matched to a gene: 14. CDR3 size: 16 residues. Germline CDR1 and CDR2: MNHEY and SMNVEV (reference sequence).